Presented here are 28 T cell receptor beta chains from one specimen sequenced in a study of T cell responses to AZD1222 COVID-19 vaccine. TCRdb keeps only in-frame clones here, not all; method: immunoSEQ multiplex PCR. The repertoire holds 120,000 to 150,000 clones, 92% seen once, with about 4% in the top ten. The source material was peripheral blood, sampled 28 days after the second AZD1222 dose. The receptors stem from an adult who received the AZD1222 COVID-19 vaccine.

The chain employs TRBV5-4 and TRBJ2-5; 9 bases are shared with TRBD2. CDR3 length equals 13 residues. After removal of 2 bases from V and 8 bases from J, the junction contained 4 bases not matched to a gene. The germline CDR1 and CDR2 sequences are SGHNT and YYREEE (reference sequence). The CDR3 is CASSFIAGDTQYF. Here the CDR3 DNA reads TGTGCCAGCAGCTTCATAGCGGGGGACACCCAGTACTTC.

The rearrangement uses TRBV27 and TRBJ2-5; D is perhaps TRBD1 or TRBD2 (5 bases each). The CDR3 contains 16 residues. Trimming removed 6 bases from V and 4 bases from J, with 21 bases in between. CDR1 is MNHEY and CDR2 is SMNVEV in the germline V gene (reference sequence). DNA of the CDR3: TGTGCCAGCAGCCCCCGGGACGGCCGAGTGGCAGAGACCCAGTACTTC. Translating it yields CASSPRDGRVAETQYF.

The chain employs TRBV7-3 and TRBJ2-5; 9 bases map to TRBD1. In germline, CDR1 is SGHTA, CDR2 FQGTGA. With V trimmed by 6 bases and J by 3 bases, 5 bases remained unmatched. The CDR3 is made up of 14 amino acids. DNA of the CDR3: TGTGCCAGCAGGTTACAGGGGGCTAAAGAGACCCAGTACTTC. Translated, it gives CASRLQGAKETQYF.

The J gene is TRBJ1-3, the V gene TRBV13; the D gene is possibly TRBD1 (5 bases). Looked up from germline, CDR1 is PRHDT and CDR2 is FYEKMQ (reference sequence). This CDR3 has 13 residues. V was pared by 7 bases and J by 4 bases, with 11 bases between. The CDR3 loop is CASTRGAGNTIYF. Here the CDR3 DNA reads TGTGCCAGCACTCGAGGGGCCGGAAACACCATATATTTT.

This chain links TRBV4-3 with TRBJ2-3, with 7 bases matching TRBD2. This CDR3 comprises 17 residues. Germline-derived CDR1 and CDR2 are LGHNA and YSLEER. Trimming took 0 bases from V and 6 from J; bases not matched to a gene: 12. The CDR3 nucleotides read TGCGCCAGCAGCCAAGATCGAGCGGGGCTTACTGGGGATACGCAGTATTTT. Translating it yields CASSQDRAGLTGDTQYF.

The chain combines TRBV19 with TRBJ1-3; D call uncertain. Germline values: CDR1 LNHDA, CDR2 SQIVND (reference sequence). The CDR3 loop spans 14 amino acids. Trimming removed 3 bases at V and 2 bases at J, with 8 bases between. The CDR3 nucleotides read TGTGCCAGTAGTATCCGGCCCGCTGGAAACACCATATATTTT. It yields the protein CASSIRPAGNTIYF.

V is TRBV28 and J is TRBJ2-5; 7 bases fit TRBD2. CDR3 length equals 17 residues. Trimming at V came to 7 bases and at J to 5 bases, leaving 19 bases not matched to a gene. Germline V gene data show CDR1 as MDHEN and CDR2 as SYDVKM. This CDR3 reads CASTPPRGEGSWETQYF. The CDR3, as DNA: TGTGCCAGCACCCCCCCGCGCGGGGAGGGATCCTGGGAGACCCAGTACTTC.

The chain links TRBV9 to TRBJ1-1; 8 bases are shared with TRBD1. The CDR3 sequence is 16 residues long. V dropped 2 bases and J dropped 4; count of bases not matched to a gene: 10. The germline gives CDR1 SGDLS, CDR2 YYNGEE. The CDR3 reads CASSVGVGQGGTEAFF. In DNA, the CDR3 is TGTGCCAGCAGCGTTGGGGTCGGACAGGGAGGCACTGAAGCTTTCTTT. Full variable domain (remainder filled in from reference TRBV9 and TRBJ1-1): DSGVTQTPKHLITATGQRVTLRCSPRSGDLSVYWYQQSLDQGLQFLIQYYNGEERAKGNILERFSAQQFPDLHSELNLSSLELGDSALYFCASSVGVGQGGTEAFFGQGTRLTVV.

The V gene is TRBV10-2, the J gene TRBJ2-3; 12 nucleotides match TRBD2. The CDR3 runs 12 residues. With 8 bases clipped from V and 10 bases from J, the junction kept 4 bases outside the gene matches. Germline assignment: CDR1 WSHSY and CDR2 SAAADI. CDR3 residues: CASWTSGMPQYF. In DNA form, the CDR3 reads TGCGCCAGCTGGACTAGCGGGATGCCGCAGTATTTT.

The chain has TRBV7-9 and TRBJ2-3; D uncertain. CDR1 and CDR2 (germline): SEHNR, FQNEAQ (reference sequence). Trimming took off 5 bases at V and 2 bases at J, with 8 bases between the two ends. This CDR3 is built from 13 residues. CDR3 amino acids: CASSPPLTDTQYF. The CDR3 nucleotides read TGTGCCAGCAGCCCCCCTCTCACAGATACGCAGTATTTT.

The chain employs TRBV19 and TRBJ2-1; 9 positions agree with TRBD1. The CDR3 spans 16 residues. Germline CDR1 and CDR2: LNHDA and SQIVND (reference sequence). V lost 7 bases, J lost 12 bases, and 19 bases stayed unmatched. As DNA, the CDR3 is TGTGCCAGTACCCTGAGGATTGGGACAGGGTCTTTGGGGCAGTTCTTC. It translates to CASTLRIGTGSLGQFF.

The chain recombines TRBV18 with TRBJ2-1; 8 bases align to TRBD2. V gave up 3 bases and J gave up 2 bases; unmatched junction bases: 3. This CDR3 is 15 amino acids long. Germline values: CDR1 KGHSH, CDR2 LQKENI. CDR3 region: CASSPLAGTYNEQFF. The CDR3 nucleotides read TGTGCCAGCTCACCTCTAGCGGGCACCTACAATGAGCAGTTCTTC.

This clone has a handful of counts. The chain carries TRBV3-1 (or the pseudogene TRBV3-2) and TRBJ1-2; maybe TRBD1 (5 bases). Germline V gene sequence: CDR1 LGHDT, CDR2 YNNKEL (reference sequence). The CDR3 runs 15 residues. The V gene lost 0 bases and the J gene lost 7 bases, with 15 bases spanning the gap. As DNA, the CDR3 is TGTGCCAGCAGCCAAGATCTGTTAATGGGACGTGGCTACACCTTC. It specifies CASSQDLLMGRGYTF.

The chain combines TRBV10-3 with TRBJ2-1, with TRBD1 as a possible D gene (6 bases). The CDR3 length is 13 residues. Trimming shortened V by 6 bases and J by 5 bases, and 11 bases separated the two germline ends. From germline, CDR1 is ENHRY and CDR2 SYGVKD. Here the CDR3 DNA reads TGTGCCATCAGCAGACAGGTCCACAATGAGCAGTTCTTC. The encoded protein is CAISRQVHNEQFF.

The genes are TRBV3-1 (or the pseudogene TRBV3-2) and TRBJ2-3; D ambiguous. The CDR3 has 14 amino acids. Per germline, CDR1 LGHDT and CDR2 YNNKEL (reference sequence). V lost 0 bases, J lost 2 bases, and 6 bases lay in between. DNA of the CDR3: TGTGCCAGCAGCCAAGAGACCCCCACAGATACGCAGTATTTT. Its translation is CASSQETPTDTQYF.

The chain uses TRBV6-5 and TRBJ2-5; 12 nucleotides agree with TRBD2. CDR3 length: 14 residues. V lost 6 bases to trimming and J lost 1 base; unmatched junction nucleotides: 0. The germline V gene has CDR1 MNHEY and CDR2 SVGAGI. DNA of the CDR3: TGTGCCAGCAGACTAGCGGGGGGCCAAGAGACCCAGTACTTC. It encodes CASRLAGGQETQYF.

The chain couples TRBV29-1 to TRBJ2-7; 9 positions match TRBD2. The CDR3 contains 16 residues. V gave up 1 base and J gave up 0 bases; unmatched junction bases: 7. The germline V gene encodes CDR1 SQVTM and CDR2 ANQGSEA. The CDR3 here is CSVEGGASGASYEQYF. The CDR3 region has the DNA TGCAGCGTTGAAGGGGGCGCTAGCGGGGCCTCCTACGAGCAGTACTTC.

J is TRBJ2-1 and V is TRBV11-2, with 11 bases fitting TRBD2. Germline trimming cut 1 base from V and 2 bases from J; bases unmatched to any gene: 4. The CDR3 totals 17 residues. Germline CDR1 and CDR2: SGHAT and FQNNGV. In nucleotides, the CDR3 is TGTGCCAGCAGCTTAGTAGCGGGAGGGCTACCCTACAATGAGCAGTTCTTC. As protein: CASSLVAGGLPYNEQFF.

The rearrangement uses TRBV7-3 and TRBJ1-3; no reliable D call. Trimming removed 2 bases at V and 3 bases at J, with 8 bases between. The CDR3 has 14 residues. CDR1 SGHTA and CDR2 FQGTGA come from the germline V gene. Here the CDR3 DNA reads TGTGCCAGCAGCTTAGCCGGAGGTGGAAACACCATATATTTT. As protein: CASSLAGGGNTIYF.

This chain connects TRBV20-1 to TRBJ1-1, with TRBD1 as a possible D gene (5 bases). There are 14 residues in the CDR3. From germline, CDR1 is DFQATT and CDR2 SNEGSKA (reference sequence). The V end was cut by 3 bases, the J end by 1 base, with 12 bases between. Here the CDR3 DNA reads TGCAGTGCTAGTTTCGGGGGGACGAACACTGAAGCTTTCTTT. This sequence encodes CSASFGGTNTEAFF.

V and J are TRBV19 and TRBJ1-2; possible D gene TRBD1, 5 bases. The CDR3 is 14 residues long. The V gene's germline CDR1 is LNHDA and CDR2 SQIVND (reference sequence). The V end was cut by 3 bases, the J end by 3 bases, with 11 bases between. As DNA, the CDR3 is TGTGCCAGTAGTATGTCAGGGCTTCACTATGGCTACACCTTC. It specifies CASSMSGLHYGYTF.

The CDR3 loop reads CATSRDRTGSYEQYF. CDR3 sequence (DNA): TGTGCCACCAGCAGAGATAGGACAGGGAGCTACGAGCAGTACTTC. This sequence joins TRBV15 and TRBJ2-7; TRBD1 aligns across 8 bases. After removal of 0 bases from V and 3 bases from J, the junction contained 4 bases not matched to a gene. The germline CDR1 and CDR2 sequences are LNHNV and YYDKDF (reference sequence). CDR3 size: 15 residues.

This clone has just one count. The chain couples TRBV4-1 to TRBJ1-4; D not certain. The CDR3 has 14 amino acids. Germline CDR1 is MGHRA and CDR2 is YSYEKL. V was trimmed by 6 bases and J by 3 bases, leaving 11 bases between them. CDR3 nucleotide sequence: TGCGCCAGCAGAGACACATCGTCTAATGAAAAACTGTTTTTT. Amino acid sequence: CASRDTSSNEKLFF.

This clone turned up a few times. V usage is TRBV7-9 and J usage is TRBJ2-1, with 8 bases that match TRBD2. Germline V gene lookup returns CDR1 SEHNR and CDR2 FQNEAQ (reference sequence). The CDR3 is made up of 15 amino acids. The V segment lost 1 base and the J segment 9 bases; nucleotides outside the gene matches: 8. The CDR3 region has the DNA TGTGCCAGCAGCTTAGTCGCGGGAGGTAGGGTTGAGCAGTTCTTC. Translating gives CASSLVAGGRVEQFF.

This rearrangement joins TRBV6-2 or TRBV6-3 to TRBJ2-7; D uncertain. The V end was cut by 0 bases, the J end by 4 bases, with 7 bases between. CDR3 length: 13 amino acids. Looked up from germline, CDR1 is MNHEY and CDR2 is SVGEGT. CDR3 region: CASSYSGRYEQYF. The DNA for the CDR3 is TGTGCCAGCAGTTACTCAGGCAGATACGAGCAGTACTTC.

The rearrangement joins TRBV13 to TRBJ2-1; 8 bases agree with TRBD2. CDR1 is PRHDT, CDR2 FYEKMQ, per germline (reference sequence). After removal of 5 bases from V and 8 bases from J, the junction contained 11 bases not matched to a gene. The CDR3 totals 15 residues. The CDR3 loop reads CASSPGTSGPYEQFF. The CDR3 nucleotides read TGTGCCAGCAGCCCCGGGACTAGTGGTCCCTATGAGCAGTTCTTC.

The V gene is TRBV9, the J gene TRBJ2-5; the match to TRBD2 covers 7 bases. The CDR3 consists of 14 residues. Looked up from germline, CDR1 is SGDLS and CDR2 is YYNGEE. The junction had 5 bases not matched to a gene; V was cut back by 3 bases and J by 3 bases. The CDR3 is CASSARAGEETQYF. DNA for the CDR3: TGTGCCAGCAGCGCGCGGGCGGGGGAAGAGACCCAGTACTTC.

This chain uses TRBV5-1 with TRBJ2-7, with a weak D call TRBD2 (6 bases). The CDR3 sequence is 14 residues long. The germline V and J ends were trimmed by 4 bases and 1 base, with 12 bases remaining between them. The germline gives CDR1 SGHRS, CDR2 YFSETQ. The DNA for the CDR3 is TGCGCCAGCAGCCCGATCGGGGGATCCTACGAGCAGTACTTC. This sequence encodes CASSPIGGSYEQYF.